This T cell receptor beta chain was found in a study of OX40 agonist ivuxolimab in advanced cancers. Study context: Every 2 weeks, patients received ivuxolimab intravenously, dosed at 0.01 to 10 mg/kg. Study outcomes and limitations: At doses 0.1 to 3.0 mg/kg, CD4+ and CD8+ clones expanded.

This clone was recorded only once. Its matching antigen is unknown. The CDR3 has 14 amino acids. With 3 bases clipped from V and 2 bases from J, the junction kept 3 bases outside the gene matches. CDR1 is SGHRS, CDR2 YFSETQ, per germline. Autoimmune disease history or systemic immunosuppression excluded patients. Sequencing was performed with immunoSEQ multiplex PCR; in TCRdb, only in-frame clones are kept and a portion is missing. The data show tens of thousands of clones, 75% to 90% seen once. The receptor was isolated from an adult with an advanced solid tumor such as melanoma, head and neck, liver or kidney cancer. The sequencing here drew on CD4+ or CD8+ T cells sorted from blood, taken in a trial of the OX40 agonist ivuxolimab. V is TRBV5-1 and J is TRBJ2-7, with 9 bases that match TRBD1. In DNA, the CDR3 is TGCGCCAGCAGCTGGACAGGGGACGCCTACGAGCAGTACTTC. It yields the protein CASSWTGDAYEQYF. Based on the CDR3 plus reference TRBV5-1 and TRBJ2-7, the full variable domain is KAGVTQTPRYLIKTRGQQVTLSCSPISGHRSVSWYQQTPGQGLQFLFEYFSETQRNKGNFPGRFSGRQFSNSRSEMNVSTLELGDSALYLCASSWTGDAYEQYFGPGTRLTVT.